The rows below give T cell receptor beta chains drawn from one sample of a study of blood T cell repertoires in COVID-19. Assay: immunoSEQ multiplex PCR; the TCRdb copy retains only in-frame clones and omits some. Of about 310,000 clones listed, roughly 90% are singletons. The sequenced material came from PBMCs or T cells enriched from blood (not recorded which). The source is a woman between 35 and 50 years old who had recovered from COVID-19. The CDR3 runs from the conserved cysteine through the conserved F or W. D genes are given only for firm matches. Size tells how often a clone was seen (once, few, many) or the class of an expanded clone, and some rows leave it out.

>once|TRBJ2-5|TRBV3-1/TRBV3-2|TRBD1
CASSQDQQGIQETQYF
TGTGCCAGCAGCCAAGACCAACAGGGGATCCAAGAGACCCAGTACTTC
>once|TRBJ2-5|TRBV9|TRBD2
CASSPGTTIQETQYF
TGTGCCAGCAGCCCAGGGACTACTATCCAAGAGACCCAGTACTTC
>-|TRBJ2-4|TRBV6-4|TRBD2
CASRLAGGNIQYF
TGTGCCAGCAGGCTAGCGGGGGGAAACATTCAGTACTTC
>-|TRBJ1-2|TRBV29-1|TRBD1
CSGQGSYGYTF
TGCAGCGGACAGGGCAGCTATGGCTACACCTTC
>-|TRBJ1-4|TRBV5-1|-
CASRLTGGSPNEKLFF
TGCGCCAGCAGGCTCACTGGGGGCAGCCCTAATGAAAAACTGTTTTTT
>few|TRBJ1-1|TRBV5-1|-
CASSFLTGQKGATEAFF
TGCGCCAGCAGCTTTTTAACAGGACAGAAAGGGGCCACTGAAGCTTTCTTT
>-|TRBJ2-3|TRBV7-9|TRBD2
CASSFWASGSPDTQYF
TGTGCCAGCAGCTTTTGGGCTAGCGGGAGCCCAGATACGCAGTATTTT
>-|TRBJ2-1|TRBV9|-
CASSAMGAGNEQFF
TGTGCCAGCAGCGCGATGGGGGCCGGGAATGAGCAGTTCTTC
>-|TRBJ2-6|TRBV7-2|TRBD1
CASSPGQSGANVLTF
TGTGCCAGCAGCCCGGGACAGTCTGGGGCCAACGTCCTGACTTTC
>-|TRBJ2-7|TRBV20-1|TRBD1
CSASYRGLDEQYF
TGCAGTGCTAGTTACAGGGGGCTCGACGAGCAGTACTTC